This T cell receptor (beta chain) was observed in a study of early T cells in non-severe SARS-CoV-2 infection. About the research overall: Unsorted whole blood bulk RNA was sequenced, with unpaired chains. Study results and limitations: A preference for anti-spike CD8 responses marked VDJdb matching, which missed private and CD4 specificities.

As regards this clonotype: The antigen is not known.

The TCR library protocol was used to attach unique molecular identifiers. These identifiers were attached to individual cDNA molecules. One entry per CDR3 protein results from TCRdb running MiXCR on the 5' RACE reads. The table records about 64,000 distinct CDR3 sequences, roughly a sixth of them present only once. The CDR3 is 14 amino acids. V dropped 8 bases and J dropped 0; count of bases not matched to a gene: 4. CDR1 and CDR2 from the germline V gene are MGHDK and SYGVNS. The material was whole blood, obtained at baseline. J is TRBJ2-4 and V is TRBV25-1; the match to TRBD1 covers 7 bases. The receptor was isolated from an adult who was a healthcare worker with PCR-confirmed SARS-CoV-2 infection or an uninfected control (not recorded which). The chain's CDR3 is CASGQDGAKNIQYF. CDR3 nucleotide sequence: TGTGCCAGCGGACAGGACGGAGCCAAAAACATTCAGTACTTC.